This TCR beta chain was recovered during a study of T cell responses to AZD1222 COVID-19 vaccine. Whole-study findings and limits: Increased Spike-specific TCR breadth and depth were observed after two AZD1222 doses. White British donors predominated, females outnumbered males, and clonal diversity was possibly underestimated.

This CDR3 is 15 amino acids long. CDR1 and CDR2 (germline): LGHDT, YNNKEL (reference sequence). V lost 5 bases and J 0 bases, leaving 11 bases between the germline ends. Regarding this clone: As yet, its antigen is unknown.

Sequenced by immunoSEQ multiplex PCR; TCRdb stores in-frame clones only, minus some. This sample yields tens of thousands of clones, of which more than 70% are seen a single time; roughly an eighth belongs to the top ten. V usage is TRBV3-1 (or the pseudogene TRBV3-2) and J usage is TRBJ1-3; the D gene is possibly TRBD1 (5 bases). The source is an adult in good health. Sequences were derived from peripheral blood, sampled on day 0 of AZD1222 vaccination. CDR3 protein: CASSTTGLSGNTIYF. Written as DNA, the CDR3 is TGTGCCAGCAGCACTACAGGCCTCTCTGGAAACACCATATATTTT.